This paragraph covers one TCR beta chain sequence. Its antigen is currently unknown. This sample is part of a study of T cell responses to AZD1222 COVID-19 vaccine. Study results and limitations: Spike-specific TCR breadth and depth rose after two AZD1222 doses. Only after the peak T cell response were repertoires sampled. Unmutated regions of variants are reportedly targeted by nearly half of spike-specific TCRs. Baseline testing showed seropositivity in only five to seven AZD1222 recipients.

The CDR3 is 15 residues long. The V gene lost 1 base and the J gene lost 2 bases, with 12 bases spanning the gap. From germline, CDR1 is SEHNR and CDR2 FQNEAQ (reference sequence). The repertoire was sequenced with immunoSEQ multiplex PCR; TCRdb's copy has only in-frame clones and lacks some. The profile covers tens of thousands of clones, with 87% appearing a single time and 3% to 4.5% taken by the ten largest. Source: peripheral blood, taken on day 0 of AZD1222 vaccination. The V gene is TRBV7-9, the J gene TRBJ2-7, with D hard to call. The sequence came from an adult in good health. CDR3 bases: TGTGCCAGCAGCTTAGGGTCAGGTATTCCCTACGAGCAGTACTTC. Translating it yields CASSLGSGIPYEQYF.